The 30 T cell receptor beta chains presented below share a single source sample, sequenced in a study of T cell changes during pregnancy in multiple sclerosis. TCRdb keeps only in-frame clones here, not all; method: immunoSEQ multiplex PCR. The sample includes roughly 45,000 clones, almost 90% of them seen just once. The specimen comprised peripheral blood, sampled in the second trimester of pregnancy. The receptor source for this set is a female donor in good health, enrolled as a control in a pregnancy study.

The chain joins TRBV7-8 to TRBJ2-7, with 8 bases fitting TRBD1. With V trimmed by 6 bases and J by 4 bases, 8 bases remained unmatched. Germline V gene lookup returns CDR1 SGHVS and CDR2 FQNEAQ. This CDR3 spans 14 amino acids. CDR3 bases: TGTGCCAGCAGGAGAGGACAGGGATCTTACGAGCAGTACTTC. Translation gives CASRRGQGSYEQYF.

V and J are TRBV2 and TRBJ2-1; the match to TRBD1 covers 9 bases. Losses at the gene ends were 5 bases for V and 5 bases for J; bases not matched to a gene: 4. CDR1 and CDR2 from the germline V gene are SNHLY and FYNNEI. CDR3 length: 14 amino acids. CDR3: CASSKGQGNNEQFF. DNA for the CDR3: TGTGCCAGCAGTAAGGGACAGGGAAACAATGAGCAGTTCTTC. Complete variable domain (other parts from reference TRBV2 and TRBJ2-1): EPEVTQTPSHQVTQMGQEVILRCVPISNHLYFYWYRQILGQKVEFLVSFYNNEISEKSEIFDDQFSVERPDGSNFTLKIRSTKLEDSAMYFCASSKGQGNNEQFFGPGTRLTVL.

The rearrangement joins TRBV7-7 to TRBJ2-2; D call uncertain. The germline CDR1 and CDR2 sequences are SSHAT and FNYEAQ (reference sequence). This CDR3 comprises 13 residues. V shed 5 bases and J shed 4 bases, with 8 bases lying between them. The CDR3 bases are TGTGCCAGCAGCGCCCTAAGCACCGGGGAGCTGTTTTTT. As protein: CASSALSTGELFF.

The chain links TRBV10-3 to TRBJ1-1; 9 positions agree with TRBD1. The germline CDR1 and CDR2 sequences are ENHRY and SYGVKD. Trimming at V came to 2 bases and at J to 0 bases, leaving 4 bases not matched to a gene. The CDR3 totals 16 residues. The CDR3, as DNA: TGTGCCATCAGTGAGGGACAGGGGATAATGAACACTGAAGCTTTCTTT. Translating gives CAISEGQGIMNTEAFF.

The rearrangement uses TRBV7-9 and TRBJ2-7; 9 bases map to TRBD1. The CDR3 length is 14 residues. The germline gives CDR1 SEHNR, CDR2 FQNEAQ (reference sequence). The V gene end was trimmed by 5 bases and the J gene end by 2 bases; junction bases not matched to a gene: 4. This chain's CDR3 is CASSERDRAYEQYF. The DNA of the CDR3 is TGTGCCAGCAGCGAGAGGGACAGGGCCTACGAGCAGTACTTC.

The V call is TRBV7-2, the J call TRBJ1-3; D gene ambiguous. V dropped 2 bases and J dropped 1 base, with 6 bases sitting between them. Germline-derived CDR1 and CDR2 are SGHTA and FQGNSA. The CDR3 is 14 amino acids. CDR3 sequence: CASSLQVSGNTIYF. CDR3 bases: TGTGCCAGCAGCTTACAGGTGTCTGGAAACACCATATATTTT.

This chain joins TRBV15 and TRBJ1-2; D possibly corresponds to TRBD1 (5 bases). The CDR3 consists of 16 residues. CDR1 is LNHNV and CDR2 is YYDKDF in the germline V gene (reference sequence). V was shortened by 8 bases and J by 2 bases, with 21 bases between the two germline ends. In DNA, the CDR3 is TGTGCCACCGAGACTCGGGGGAACTGGTTGAACTATGGCTACACCTTC. Its translation: CATETRGNWLNYGYTF.

The rearrangement uses TRBV27 and TRBJ2-3; perhaps TRBD2 as D (6 bases). Germline values: CDR1 MNHEY, CDR2 SMNVEV (reference sequence). This CDR3 contains 15 residues. With 2 bases removed from V and 11 bases from J, the gap between germline ends came to 20 bases. Written as DNA, the CDR3 is TGTGCCAGCAGTTTAGGTTGGGGCGGGGTTGAGGTGCAGTATTTT. It yields the protein CASSLGWGGVEVQYF.

The chain links TRBV10-2 to TRBJ2-7; TRBD2 matches 7 bases. Germline CDR1 and CDR2: WSHSY and SAAADI. Trimming took 10 bases from V and 3 from J; bases not matched to a gene: 6. This CDR3 is built from 12 residues. In DNA form, the CDR3 reads TGCGCCACCTTCCAGCGGGGCTACGAGCAGTACTTC. Encoded protein: CATFQRGYEQYF.

This chain joins TRBV7-9 and TRBJ2-1, with TRBD2 matching 11 bases. Trimming cost V 5 bases and J 7 bases; bases outside gene matches: 10. This CDR3 has 16 residues. Germline loops: CDR1 SEHNR, CDR2 FQNEAQ (reference sequence). The CDR3 protein is CASSHLSGRGGNEQFF. The CDR3 DNA is TGTGCCAGCAGCCACCTTAGCGGGAGGGGCGGTAATGAGCAGTTCTTC.

The rearrangement joins TRBV5-1 to TRBJ1-3; 8 bases are a match to TRBD1. Germline V gene data show CDR1 as SGHRS and CDR2 as YFSETQ. The CDR3 runs 17 residues. V shed 0 bases, J shed 0 bases, and the junction held 5 bases outside the gene matches. CDR3 loop: CASSLGGQGFSGNTIYF. The DNA of the CDR3 is TGCGCCAGCAGCTTGGGTGGACAGGGATTCTCTGGAAACACCATATATTTT.

This chain's CDR3 is CASSPNSPTGDPYGYTF. CDR3 DNA sequence: TGTGCCAGCAGCCCGAACTCCCCGACAGGGGATCCCTATGGCTACACCTTC. This chain uses TRBV9 with TRBJ1-2, with 8 bases matching TRBD1. The germline V gene encodes CDR1 SGDLS and CDR2 YYNGEE. The V segment lost 4 bases and the J segment 4 bases; nucleotides outside the gene matches: 15. This CDR3 spans 17 amino acids.

The V gene is TRBV27, the J gene TRBJ1-5; 7 nucleotides agree with TRBD1. Trimming took 9 bases from V and 6 from J; bases not matched to a gene: 11. The germline gives CDR1 MNHEY, CDR2 SMNVEV (reference sequence). The CDR3 has 14 residues. CDR3 region: CARLYRDRIQPQHF. The DNA of the CDR3 is TGTGCCAGGCTTTACCGGGACAGAATTCAGCCCCAGCATTTT.

The chain uses TRBV11-1 and TRBJ2-7; 9 positions agree with TRBD2. With V trimmed by 5 bases and J by 4 bases, 6 bases remained unmatched. The length of the CDR3 is 14 residues. The germline CDR1 and CDR2 sequences are SGHAT and FQDESV (reference sequence). The CDR3 region has the DNA TGTGCCAGCAGCCCCCAAGCGGGAGGTTACGAGCAGTACTTC. Amino acids: CASSPQAGGYEQYF. Full variable domain (remainder filled in from reference TRBV11-1 and TRBJ2-7): EAEVAQSPRYKITEKSQAVAFWCDPISGHATLYWYRQILGQGPELLVQFQDESVVDDSQLPKDRFSAERLKGVDSTLKIQPAELGDSAMYLCASSPQAGGYEQYFGPGTRLTVT.

The chain combines TRBV18 with TRBJ2-3; D may be TRBD1 (6 bases). Germline assignment: CDR1 KGHSH and CDR2 LQKENI. Trimming took off 1 base at V and 5 bases at J, with 16 bases between the two ends. This CDR3 contains 16 residues. The CDR3 nucleotides are TGTGCCAGCTCACCACTGTCCGGACAGAGAGGAGATACGCAGTATTTT. Its translation: CASSPLSGQRGDTQYF.

This sequence joins TRBV10-1 and TRBJ2-3, with 7 bases lining up with TRBD2. Trimming at V came to 8 bases and at J to 1 base, leaving 6 bases not matched to a gene. Germline V CDR1 and CDR2: WNHNN, SYGVQD (reference sequence). The CDR3 is 14 amino acids. The CDR3 loop is CASQPRGGTDTQYF. The CDR3 nucleotides are TGCGCCAGCCAGCCACGGGGGGGCACAGATACGCAGTATTTT.

The chain has TRBV19 and TRBJ2-7; D might be TRBD2 (5 bases). V lost 1 base, J lost 5 bases, and 12 bases lay in between. This CDR3 is 14 amino acids long. CDR1 and CDR2 (germline): LNHDA, SQIVND (reference sequence). The CDR3 sequence: CASSIAGFSHEQYF. The CDR3 DNA is TGTGCCAGTAGTATAGCGGGGTTTAGTCACGAGCAGTACTTC.

The chain recombines TRBV5-4 with TRBJ2-1, with 9 bases matching TRBD2. V shed 4 bases and J 4 bases; nucleotides not matched to a gene: 9. There are 16 residues in the CDR3. In germline, CDR1 is SGHNT, CDR2 YYREEE (reference sequence). The CDR3 sequence is CASSTPGRGGYNEQFF. The DNA of the CDR3 is TGTGCCAGCAGCACGCCCGGGCGGGGGGGATACAATGAGCAGTTCTTC.

This clone is a singleton in its sample. The chain carries TRBV6-4 and TRBJ1-1, with unresolved D. The V gene lost 10 bases and the J gene lost 11 bases, with 14 bases spanning the gap. Germline V CDR1 and CDR2: MRHNA, SNTAGT. The CDR3 totals 10 residues. The CDR3 bases are TGTGCCATCCCCCCTACCCCGGCTTTCTTT. Its protein is CAIPPTPAFF.

This chain links TRBV5-1 with TRBJ2-7; 7 positions agree with TRBD1. The CDR3 spans 15 residues. CDR1 and CDR2 from the germline V gene are SGHRS and YFSETQ. The trim removed 0 bases at V and 4 bases at J, leaving 7 bases unmatched. In DNA, the CDR3 is TGCGCCAGCAGCTTGGATCAACTACAGGGGTACGAGCAGTACTTC. This codes for CASSLDQLQGYEQYF.

The chain couples TRBV7-9 to TRBJ2-7; 7 bases are shared with TRBD2. CDR1 and CDR2 (germline): SEHNR, FQNEAQ (reference sequence). With 8 bases clipped from V and 3 bases from J, the junction kept 19 bases outside the gene matches. The CDR3 spans 17 residues. The CDR3 bases are TGTGCCAGCGCGGGACCCTCTAGCGGCACATCATTCTACGAGCAGTACTTC. Its translation: CASAGPSSGTSFYEQYF.

The chain uses TRBV9 and TRBJ1-1, with D uncertain. The CDR3 spans 14 residues. Germline V CDR1 and CDR2: SGDLS, YYNGEE. V lost 4 bases and J lost 3, with 13 bases in between. CDR3 loop: CASSPKEVYTEAFF. The CDR3 DNA is TGTGCCAGCAGCCCGAAGGAGGTATACACTGAAGCTTTCTTT.

J is TRBJ2-7 and V is TRBV2; D possibly corresponds to TRBD1 (6 bases). Trimming stripped 7 bases from V and 0 bases from J, with 13 bases between. The CDR3 extends over 14 amino acids. Germline V gives CDR1 SNHLY, CDR2 FYNNEI. CDR3 protein: CASIYDRSSYEQYF. In DNA, the CDR3 is TGTGCCAGCATTTACGACAGGTCCTCCTACGAGCAGTACTTC. The entire variable domain, with the rest obtained from reference TRBV2 and TRBJ2-7, is as follows: EPEVTQTPSHQVTQMGQEVILRCVPISNHLYFYWYRQILGQKVEFLVSFYNNEISEKSEIFDDQFSVERPDGSNFTLKIRSTKLEDSAMYFCASIYDRSSYEQYFGPGTRLTVT.

The chain combines TRBV10-2 with TRBJ2-7; 7 bases fit TRBD1. The trim removed 10 bases at V and 2 bases at J, leaving 8 bases unmatched. Germline CDR1 and CDR2: WSHSY and SAAADI. This CDR3 has 13 amino acids. In DNA form, the CDR3 reads TGCGCCACCAAAAACAGGGGACCCTACGAGCAGTACTTC. Its protein product is CATKNRGPYEQYF.

V is TRBV19 and J is TRBJ1-1; no definite D call. Trimming took off 5 bases at V and 1 base at J, with 8 bases between the two ends. Germline V gives CDR1 LNHDA, CDR2 SQIVND (reference sequence). There are 13 residues in the CDR3. The CDR3 DNA is TGTGCCAGTAGTTCCGAGCGGAACACTGAAGCTTTCTTT. It is translated as CASSSERNTEAFF.

The CDR3 sequence is CASSALTELSAGNTIYF. In DNA, the CDR3 is TGTGCCAGCAGCGCCTTGACAGAATTATCGGCAGGAAACACCATATATTTT. The chain employs TRBV7-9 and TRBJ1-3; D possibly corresponds to TRBD1 (5 bases). From germline, CDR1 is SEHNR and CDR2 FQNEAQ (reference sequence). V was pared by 5 bases and J by 4 bases, with 21 bases between. The CDR3 sequence is 17 residues long.

V usage is TRBV5-1 and J usage is TRBJ1-1, with D maybe TRBD1 (6 bases). The V gene lost 5 bases and the J gene lost 3 bases, with 11 bases spanning the gap. The CDR3 is made up of 13 amino acids. Germline assignment: CDR1 SGHRS and CDR2 YFSETQ. DNA of the CDR3: TGCGCCAGCAGTACAGGGAAGGACACTGAAGCTTTCTTT. Protein: CASSTGKDTEAFF.

The chain links TRBV10-2 to TRBJ2-3, with a tentative D call TRBD1 (5 bases). This CDR3 spans 12 amino acids. Trimming stripped 7 bases from V and 2 bases from J, with 7 bases between. Germline-derived CDR1 and CDR2 are WSHSY and SAAADI. The CDR3 region is CASMGLTDTQYF. As DNA, the CDR3 is TGCGCCAGCATGGGGCTCACAGATACGCAGTATTTT.

This chain connects TRBV9 to TRBJ1-3; D is possibly TRBD1 (5 bases). CDR3 length: 17 amino acids. Germline V CDR1 and CDR2: SGDLS, YYNGEE. Trimming took 0 bases from V and 2 from J, leaving 15 bases between them. CDR3 loop: CASSVALARQPGNTIYF. DNA of the CDR3: TGTGCCAGCAGCGTAGCATTGGCCCGACAGCCTGGAAACACCATATATTTT.

The chain couples TRBV10-3 to TRBJ1-1, with TRBD1 as a possible D gene (5 bases). V was pared by 4 bases and J by 1 base, with 7 bases between. The CDR3 contains 13 residues. Germline CDR1 is ENHRY and CDR2 is SYGVKD. Written as DNA, the CDR3 is TGTGCCATCAGTGTGGACACGAACACTGAAGCTTTCTTT. Translation: CAISVDTNTEAFF.